This is a list of T cell receptor beta chains from one sample in a study of neurological immune-mediated disorders. TCRdb recomputed calls from the 5' RACE reads with MiXCR, one row per CDR3 protein. The repertoire has 81,000 or so distinct CDR3 sequences, about 5.2% of them found once; the top ten carry less than 2.5%. Sequencing was performed on PBMCs. The receptors originated from a woman in her twenties or thirties with multiple sclerosis. Each CDR3 is given with its conserved first and last residue. Each record gives: D gene, clone size, V gene, J gene, CDR3 protein, CDR3 DNA. The D gene is left open where the match is weak. For some rows the clone size is stated as once, few or many, or as a class when expanded; others skip it.

>NA|many|TRBV7-9|TRBJ2-7
CASSPHAYEQYF
TGTGCCAGCAGCCCCCACGCCTACGAGCAGTACTTC
>NA|NA|TRBV30|TRBJ2-3
CAWSWTDSTDKQYF
TGTGCCTGGAGTTGGACGGATAGCACAGATAAGCAGTATTTT
>NA|many|TRBV5-1|TRBJ2-5
CASSLFSGSQETQYF
TGCGCCAGCAGCTTGTTCTCCGGGTCTCAAGAGACCCAGTACTTC
>NA|NA|TRBV6-5|TRBJ2-1
CASSSPWHRGRSYNEQFF
TGTGCCAGCAGTTCCCCCTGGCATCGAGGGCGCTCCTACAATGAGCAGTTCTTC
>NA|many|TRBV20-1|TRBJ1-4
CSARDRVSGVGNEKLFF
TGCAGTGCTAGAGATCGAGTTTCTGGCGTTGGTAATGAAAAACTGTTTTTT
>NA|many|TRBV20-1|TRBJ2-2
CSARKGTGELFF
TGCAGTGCTAGAAAGGGCACCGGGGAGCTGTTTTTT
>TRBD2|many|TRBV5-8|TRBJ2-3
CASSSGLAGRTDTQYF
TGTGCCAGCAGCTCCGGACTAGCGGGACGCACAGATACGCAGTATTTT
>NA|many|TRBV5-6|TRBJ1-1
CASSLDRFAEAFF
TGTGCCAGCAGCTTGGACAGGTTCGCTGAAGCTTTCTTT
>TRBD1|many|TRBV12-3/TRBV12-4|TRBJ1-1
CASSPGQGNTEAFF
TGTGCCAGCAGCCCCGGACAGGGTAACACTGAAGCTTTCTTT
>TRBD1|many|TRBV6-5|TRBJ1-6
CASRLGDSEFSYNSPLHF
TGTGCCAGCAGACTAGGGGACAGCGAGTTCTCCTATAATTCACCCCTCCACTTT
>TRBD2|many|TRBV20-1|TRBJ2-4
CSARPSGRALAKNIQYF
TGCAGTGCTAGGCCTAGCGGGAGAGCCTTAGCCAAAAACATTCAGTACTTC
>NA|many|TRBV29-1|TRBJ2-1
CSVEMVSSYNEQFF
TGCAGCGTTGAAATGGTTAGCTCCTACAATGAGCAGTTCTTC
>NA|many|TRBV4-1|TRBJ2-7
CASSQEVPSAHYEQYF
TGCGCCAGCAGCCAAGAAGTCCCTAGCGCTCACTACGAGCAGTACTTC
>TRBD2|few|TRBV5-1|TRBJ2-3
CASSLSPTSGGVGATDTQYF
TGCGCCAGCAGCCTGTCCCCAACTAGCGGGGGGGTAGGGGCAACAGATACGCAGTATTTT
>NA|many|TRBV10-3|TRBJ2-7
CAIRASDDYEQYF
TGTGCCATCAGAGCTAGCGACGACTACGAGCAGTACTTC
>TRBD2|many|TRBV20-1|TRBJ2-5
CSARDYASGRVGETQYF
TGCAGTGCTAGAGATTATGCGAGCGGGAGAGTCGGGGAGACCCAGTACTTC
>NA|many|TRBV11-2|TRBJ1-1
CASSSPASNTEAFF
TGTGCCAGCAGCTCCCCCGCCTCGAACACTGAAGCTTTCTTT
>TRBD2|NA|TRBV28|TRBJ2-7
CASSRTSGEVSEQYF
TGTGCCAGCAGTAGGACTAGCGGGGAGGTGAGCGAGCAGTACTTC
>NA|many|TRBV5-5|TRBJ2-6
CASSLGRANVLTF
TGTGCCAGCAGCTTGGGGCGGGCCAACGTCCTGACTTTC
>NA|NA|TRBV5-1|TRBJ1-4
CASSLGKDDEKLFF
TGCGCCAGCAGCTTGGGTAAAGACGATGAAAAACTGTTTTTT
>NA|many|TRBV27|TRBJ2-7
CASSPDSFVYEQYF
TGTGCCAGCAGTCCAGACTCCTTCGTCTACGAGCAGTACTTC
>NA|few|TRBV5-5|TRBJ2-7
CASSPVPFLDEQYF
TGTGCCAGCAGTCCAGTCCCCTTCTTGGACGAGCAGTACTTC
>NA|many|TRBV27|TRBJ2-7
CASSYRGSSYEQYF
TGTGCCAGCAGTTATAGGGGAAGCTCCTACGAGCAGTACTTC
>NA|NA|TRBV5-1|TRBJ1-5
CASSLAGTENQPQHF
TGCGCCAGCAGCTTGGCCGGCACAGAGAATCAGCCCCAGCATTTT
>TRBD1|NA|TRBV7-8|TRBJ1-1
CASSSYRGNTEAFF
TGTGCCAGCAGTTCCTACAGGGGAAACACTGAAGCTTTCTTT
>NA|many|TRBV10-3|TRBJ2-1
CAPPQVSPYNEQFF
TGTGCCCCCCCACAGGTCTCCCCCTACAATGAGCAGTTCTTC
>NA|many|TRBV12-3/TRBV12-4|TRBJ1-1
CASSLRHEAFF
TGTGCCAGCAGTTTGAGGCACGAAGCTTTCTTT
>NA|NA|TRBV3-1|TRBJ1-1
CASSQDRIPEAFF
TGTGCCAGCAGCCAAGATCGGATCCCTGAAGCTTTCTTT
>NA|many|TRBV20-1|TRBJ2-1
CSASPFDRGPKGEDEQFF
TGCAGTGCTAGTCCCTTCGATAGGGGCCCCAAAGGGGAGGATGAGCAGTTCTTC
>TRBD1|many|TRBV20-1|TRBJ2-5
CSAPGGTETQYF
TGCAGTGCTCCAGGGGGCACGGAGACCCAGTACTTC
>TRBD1|many|TRBV12-3/TRBV12-4|TRBJ2-5
CASSLTGTGKETQYF
TGTGCCAGCAGCCTGACCGGGACAGGGAAGGAGACCCAGTACTTC
>TRBD1|many|TRBV18|TRBJ2-3
CASSPGQGRQDTQYF
TGTGCCAGCTCACCAGGACAGGGGAGGCAGGATACGCAGTATTTT
>TRBD1|many|TRBV5-1|TRBJ1-5
CASSLQGDQPQHF
TGCGCCAGCAGCTTACAGGGGGATCAGCCCCAGCATTTT
>NA|many|TRBV27|TRBJ1-1
CASSLGAEAFF
TGTGCCAGCAGTTTAGGAGCTGAAGCTTTCTTT
>NA|NA|TRBV3-1|TRBJ1-2
CASSHIAGASFYGYTF
TGTGCCAGCAGCCATATCGCAGGGGCGTCCTTCTATGGCTACACCTTC
>NA|few|TRBV18|TRBJ2-3
CASSPTNSDTQYF
TGTGCCAGCTCACCGACAAACTCAGATACGCAGTATTTT
>TRBD2|many|TRBV24-1|TRBJ2-1
CATSDPGLANEQFF
TGTGCCACCAGTGATCCAGGACTAGCCAATGAGCAGTTCTTC
>NA|many|TRBV12-3/TRBV12-4|TRBJ2-3
CASSLGTRRADTQYF
TGTGCCAGCAGTTTGGGGACCCGCCGGGCAGATACGCAGTATTTT
>NA|many|TRBV5-1|TRBJ2-4
CASSRPGDMDF
TGCGCCAGCAGCCGACCGGGGGATATGGACTTC
>TRBD1|many|TRBV20-1|TRBJ1-6
CSAADRGSPLHF
TGCAGTGCTGCAGACAGGGGTTCACCCCTCCACTTT
>TRBD2|many|TRBV20-1|TRBJ2-3
CSANPTSGRSDTQYF
TGCAGTGCTAACCCGACTAGCGGGAGGTCAGATACGCAGTATTTT
>NA|many|TRBV10-3|TRBJ2-2
CAISEDLQNTGELFF
TGTGCCATCAGCGAGGACCTACAGAACACCGGGGAGCTGTTTTTT
>TRBD2|many|TRBV7-2|TRBJ2-1
CASSLERLAGGPHNEQFF
TGTGCCAGCAGCTTAGAACGGCTAGCGGGGGGTCCCCACAATGAGCAGTTCTTC
>NA|many|TRBV12-3/TRBV12-4|TRBJ1-6
CASSQSNSPLHF
TGTGCCAGCAGTCAAAGTAATTCACCCCTCCACTTT
>TRBD2|many|TRBV20-1|TRBJ2-3
CSARLREAGGTDTQYF
TGCAGTGCTAGATTGCGGGAGGCCGGGGGTACAGATACGCAGTATTTT
>NA|NA|TRBV5-1|TRBJ2-3
CASSSDPSPGRGTDTQYF
TGCGCCAGCAGCTCTGATCCGAGTCCCGGCCGTGGCACAGATACGCAGTATTTT
>NA|many|TRBV15|TRBJ2-7
CATSRDPSYEQYF
TGTGCCACCAGCCGGGACCCCTCCTACGAGCAGTACTTC
>NA|NA|TRBV5-1|TRBJ2-7
CASSGTGISYEQYF
TGCGCCAGCAGCGGAACAGGGATATCCTACGAGCAGTACTTC
>NA|NA|TRBV20-1|TRBJ2-3
CSVTAGFTDTQYF
TGCAGTGTGACGGCGGGGTTCACAGATACGCAGTATTTT
>TRBD1|many|TRBV5-1|TRBJ1-3
CASSEGPGQPNTIYF
TGCGCCAGCAGCGAGGGACCGGGACAGCCAAACACCATATATTTT
>NA|many|TRBV5-1|TRBJ2-7
CASRNAPRSPYEQYF
TGCGCCAGCAGGAACGCACCGCGAAGCCCCTACGAGCAGTACTTC
>NA|few|TRBV20-1|TRBJ2-5
CSASRHPGKGMETQYF
TGCAGTGCTAGCCGACACCCGGGAAAGGGGATGGAGACCCAGTACTTC
>NA|many|TRBV5-5|TRBJ2-2
CASSSSTRVSTGELFF
TGTGCCAGCAGCTCAAGTACAAGGGTTAGCACCGGGGAGCTGTTTTTT
>NA|many|TRBV5-8|TRBJ1-2
CASSGSHHYGYTF
TGTGCCAGCAGCGGGTCCCATCACTATGGCTACACCTTC
>NA|many|TRBV5-1|TRBJ1-1
CASTLVDGYTEAFF
TGCGCCAGCACCTTGGTAGATGGATACACTGAAGCTTTCTTT
>TRBD2|many|TRBV12-3/TRBV12-4|TRBJ2-3
CASSLLAGGITDTQYF
TGTGCCAGCAGTCTACTAGCCGGGGGGATAACAGATACGCAGTATTTT
>NA|few|TRBV7-2|TRBJ1-5
CASSSREGGQPQHF
TGTGCCAGCAGCTCCAGGGAGGGCGGACAGCCCCAGCATTTT
>TRBD2|few|TRBV3-1|TRBJ2-2
CASSQVGGVVNTGELFF
TGTGCCAGCAGCCAAGTGGGGGGGGTAGTCAACACCGGGGAGCTGTTTTTT